The 13 T cell receptor beta chains listed next were all sequenced from one sample in a study of T cells in localized non-small cell lung cancer. Profiled with immunoSEQ multiplex PCR; TCRdb holds only in-frame clones, not every one. The sample has around 28,000 clones, roughly 94% seen once. Sequenced material: peripheral blood, taken before any cancer treatment. These receptors all come from a woman aged 35 to 70 with stage I lung adenocarcinoma.

The chain joins TRBV7-2 to TRBJ2-7; 7 bases match TRBD2. This CDR3 comprises 15 residues. CDR1 is SGHTA, CDR2 FQGNSA, per germline. With 5 bases clipped from V and 0 bases from J, the junction kept 7 bases outside the gene matches. CDR3 bases: TGTGCCAGCAGCCAGAACCGGGACTACTCCTACGAGCAGTACTTC. Residues: CASSQNRDYSYEQYF.

The rearrangement joins TRBV5-1 to TRBJ1-5; TRBD1 agrees at 9 bases. V shed 3 bases, J shed 4 bases, and the junction held 5 bases outside the gene matches. Looked up from germline, CDR1 is SGHRS and CDR2 is YFSETQ. This CDR3 region has 15 residues. The DNA for the CDR3 is TGCGCCAGCAGCTCGGGACAGGGTCAGAATCAGCCCCAGCATTTT. Amino acid sequence: CASSSGQGQNQPQHF.

The CDR3 here is CASSRSREVTYEQYF. DNA of the CDR3: TGTGCCAGTAGTCGCTCGCGGGAGGTTACCTACGAGCAGTACTTC. V and J are TRBV19 and TRBJ2-7; 8 bases align to TRBD2. The CDR3 contains 15 residues. Trimming removed 5 bases from V and 2 bases from J; junction bases left unmatched: 8. The germline V gene has CDR1 LNHDA and CDR2 SQIVND (reference sequence).

The rearrangement joins TRBV13 to TRBJ2-2; D is perhaps TRBD1 (6 bases). V shed 5 bases and J shed 5 bases, with 12 bases lying between them. From germline, CDR1 is PRHDT and CDR2 FYEKMQ (reference sequence). The CDR3 loop spans 14 amino acids. The CDR3 loop reads CASSRPTGTGELFF. The DNA for the CDR3 is TGTGCCAGCAGCCGACCCACAGGGACCGGGGAGCTGTTTTTT.

The chain employs TRBV5-4 and TRBJ2-5, with 7 bases matching TRBD1. Looked up from germline, CDR1 is SGHNT and CDR2 is YYREEE (reference sequence). With 0 bases clipped from V and 1 base from J, the junction kept 6 bases outside the gene matches. The CDR3 contains 16 residues. The chain's CDR3 is CASSLAQGDPQETQYF. For the CDR3, the DNA is TGTGCCAGCAGCTTGGCTCAGGGGGATCCCCAAGAGACCCAGTACTTC.

The chain combines TRBV28 with TRBJ1-2, with D possibly TRBD1 on 5 matching bases. The V gene's germline CDR1 is MDHEN and CDR2 SYDVKM. V was shortened by 2 bases and J by 8 bases, with 12 bases between the two germline ends. This CDR3 contains 13 residues. The CDR3, as DNA: TGTGCCAGCAGTTTACAAGGGGCTGAGGGCTACACCTTC. Its protein product is CASSLQGAEGYTF.

This chain joins TRBV4-3 and TRBJ1-3; D is undetermined. The V gene's germline CDR1 is LGHNA and CDR2 YSLEER. With 0 bases removed from V and 4 bases from J, the gap between germline ends came to 13 bases. The CDR3 has 16 residues. The CDR3 is CASSQDSVKTGNTIYF. DNA for the CDR3: TGCGCCAGCAGCCAAGACTCGGTAAAGACCGGAAACACCATATATTTT.

The sample holds a few counts of this clone. The gene calls are TRBV28 and TRBJ1-5; unclear D gene. This CDR3 spans 13 amino acids. The germline V and J ends were trimmed by 4 bases and 2 bases, with 6 bases remaining between them. Germline V gene data show CDR1 as MDHEN and CDR2 as SYDVKM. The CDR3 spells CASSSRGNQPQHF. Written as DNA, the CDR3 is TGTGCCAGCAGTTCCAGAGGCAATCAGCCCCAGCATTTT.

CDR3 region: CASSAGDMAEAFF. In nucleotides, the CDR3 is TGTGCCAGCAGTGCCGGGGACATGGCTGAAGCTTTCTTT. The V gene is TRBV2, the J gene TRBJ1-1, with D possibly being TRBD1 (6 bases). V lost 4 bases to trimming and J lost 6 bases, with 12 bases between them. CDR1 is SNHLY, CDR2 FYNNEI, per germline. This CDR3 is built from 13 residues.

V is TRBV7-9 and J is TRBJ2-7, with TRBD1 identical over 8 bases. Germline V gene lookup returns CDR1 SEHNR and CDR2 FQNEAQ (reference sequence). The CDR3 is made up of 14 amino acids. J gave up 4 bases and V 5 bases, and 7 bases lay outside the gene matches. Written as DNA, the CDR3 is TGTGCCAGCAGCCAACAGGGGGTTTCTTACGAGCAGTACTTC. Its translation is CASSQQGVSYEQYF.

The chain joins TRBV7-2 to TRBJ2-7, with 8 bases aligning to TRBD1. Losses at the gene ends were 3 bases for V and 0 bases for J; bases not matched to a gene: 10. This CDR3 has 17 amino acids. Germline V CDR1 and CDR2: SGHTA, FQGNSA. CDR3 nucleotides: TGTGCCAGCAGCTTTACGCCGGGACAGGCTAGCTCCTACGAGCAGTACTTC. Protein: CASSFTPGQASSYEQYF.

The chain is built from TRBV29-1 and TRBJ2-6; the D gene is possibly TRBD1 (6 bases). This CDR3 comprises 13 residues. Trimming shortened V by 6 bases and J by 1 base, and 7 bases separated the two germline ends. Per the germline V gene, CDR1 is SQVTM and CDR2 is ANQGSEA. The CDR3 sequence: CSVTGSGANVLTF. The DNA for the CDR3 is TGCAGCGTCACAGGGTCTGGGGCCAACGTCCTGACTTTC.

V usage is TRBV5-4 and J usage is TRBJ1-1; perhaps TRBD1 as D (5 bases). CDR3 length: 16 residues. V was pared by 4 bases and J by 1 base, with 17 bases between. Germline V gene lookup returns CDR1 SGHNT and CDR2 YYREEE (reference sequence). The CDR3 nucleotides are TGTGCCAGCAGCACCGGACGGACAAATAGGAACACTGAAGCTTTCTTT. It encodes CASSTGRTNRNTEAFF.